The 24 T cell receptor beta chains presented below share a single source sample, sequenced in a study of OX40 agonist ivuxolimab in advanced cancers. Libraries were prepared through the immunoSEQ multiplex PCR assay. The clones in this table, taken by TCRdb from immuneACCESS, are in-frame only. Not every clone is retained; where verified, under half of the shortfall comes from an unresolved V gene, and the cause of the rest is unknown. This sample holds roughly 76,000 clones; roughly 81% were observed only once. 20% to 30% of the sample lies in the top ten. The material sequenced was CD4+ or CD8+ T cells sorted from blood, taken in a trial of the OX40 agonist ivuxolimab. All receptors come from an adult with an advanced solid tumor such as melanoma, head and neck, liver or kidney cancer.

V is TRBV28 and J is TRBJ2-7; the D gene is possibly TRBD1 (6 bases). The CDR3 consists of 12 residues. Per the germline V gene, CDR1 is MDHEN and CDR2 is SYDVKM. Trimming shortened V by 7 bases and J by 3 bases, and 10 bases separated the two germline ends. CDR3: CASTRDNYEQYF. Written as DNA, the CDR3 is TGTGCCAGCACCCGGGACAACTACGAGCAGTACTTC.

This clone has just a few counts. The chain combines TRBV28 with TRBJ2-5; D gene ambiguous. V was shortened by 7 bases and J by 2 bases, with 20 bases between the two germline ends. This CDR3 is 16 amino acids long. Germline V CDR1 and CDR2: MDHEN, SYDVKM. For the CDR3, the DNA is TGTGCCAGCACCGTTACGGGCGTGGGTGAGCAAGAGACCCAGTACTTC. This gives the protein CASTVTGVGEQETQYF.

V and J are TRBV12-5 and TRBJ1-4, with D maybe TRBD1 (6 bases). Trimming took off 6 bases at V and 6 bases at J, with 14 bases between the two ends. Looked up from germline, CDR1 is LGHNT and CDR2 is FRNRAP. The CDR3 extends over 14 amino acids. DNA for the CDR3: TGTGCTAGTGGCCAAGGGGGACCGGATGAAAAACTGTTTTTT. As protein: CASGQGGPDEKLFF.

The V call is TRBV2, the J call TRBJ2-1; D might be TRBD1 (5 bases). V shed 5 bases and J shed 5 bases, with 16 bases lying between them. The CDR3 spans 15 residues. Germline CDR1 and CDR2: SNHLY and FYNNEI. The CDR3 reads CASSRGALINNEQFF. DNA for the CDR3: TGTGCCAGCAGTAGGGGCGCTCTGATAAACAATGAGCAGTTCTTC.

This chain links TRBV10-3 with TRBJ2-7, with D perhaps TRBD1 or TRBD2 (5 bases each). The length of the CDR3 is 14 residues. Trimming cost V 10 bases and J 6 bases, with 22 bases left between them. Germline values: CDR1 ENHRY, CDR2 SYGVKD. The CDR3 sequence is CASRDPGANLEQYF. CDR3 DNA: TGTGCCAGCAGGGACCCGGGCGCAAACCTCGAGCAGTACTTC.

This clone was counted only a few times. This chain uses TRBV6-6 with TRBJ2-6; D not resolved. Germline values: CDR1 MNHNY, CDR2 SVGAGI (reference sequence). The length of the CDR3 is 12 residues. Trimming stripped 4 bases from V and 4 bases from J, with 2 bases between. CDR3 sequence reads: CASSSGANVLTF. In DNA, the CDR3 is TGTGCCAGCAGTTCCGGGGCCAACGTCCTGACTTTC.

The rearrangement uses TRBV7-9 and TRBJ1-2; no clear D gene. CDR1 SEHNR and CDR2 FQNEAQ come from the germline V gene (reference sequence). V was cut by 5 bases and J by 4 bases, with 8 bases left in between. The CDR3 length is 12 residues. CDR3 loop: CASSPWTYGYTF. As DNA, the CDR3 is TGTGCCAGCAGCCCTTGGACCTATGGCTACACCTTC.

This sequence joins TRBV30 and TRBJ1-6; D is unclear. Germline CDR1 is GTSNPN and CDR2 is SVGIG (reference sequence). V was pared by 3 bases and J by 0 bases, with 6 bases between. The CDR3 length is 14 residues. The CDR3 protein is CAWRRSSYNSPLHF. The CDR3 DNA reads TGTGCCTGGAGGAGGAGCTCCTATAATTCACCCCTCCACTTT.

The chain employs TRBV6-1 and TRBJ1-1; D possibly corresponds to TRBD1 (6 bases). Trimming left V 11 bases short and J 8 bases short, with 18 bases between. This CDR3 is 12 amino acids long. Per germline, CDR1 MNHNS and CDR2 SASEGT. CDR3 DNA sequence: TGTGCCGGATCGGACAGTTTCTTAGAAGCTTTCTTT. Translation: CAGSDSFLEAFF.

The V and J genes are TRBV19 and TRBJ2-3; a weak D match, TRBD2 (6 bases). Per germline, CDR1 LNHDA and CDR2 SQIVND (reference sequence). V lost 10 bases, J lost 0 bases, and 17 bases lay in between. This CDR3 comprises 15 residues. The CDR3 coding sequence is TGTGCCACCGGCGGGAATTTTAGGAGCACAGATACGCAGTATTTT. This sequence encodes CATGGNFRSTDTQYF.

This chain joins TRBV19 and TRBJ1-1, with unresolved D. This CDR3 contains 15 residues. V lost 1 base to trimming and J lost 0 bases, with 9 bases between them. The germline gives CDR1 LNHDA, CDR2 SQIVND (reference sequence). The CDR3 DNA is TGTGCCAGTAGTATAGGCCCGGGTATGAACACTGAAGCTTTCTTT. It specifies CASSIGPGMNTEAFF. Using reference TRBV19 and TRBJ1-1 for the parts outside the CDR3, the full variable domain is DGGITQSPKYLFRKEGQNVTLSCEQNLNHDAMYWYRQDPGQGLRLIYYSQIVNDFQKGDIAEGYSVSREKKESFPLTVTSAQKNPTAFYLCASSIGPGMNTEAFFGQGTRLTVV.

This chain uses TRBV29-1 with TRBJ1-4; D call uncertain. CDR3 length: 14 amino acids. Trimming took off 5 bases at V and 6 bases at J, with 16 bases between the two ends. Germline V gene data show CDR1 as SQVTM and CDR2 as ANQGSEA. The CDR3 DNA reads as TGCAGCGTTTCTACTGTACCTTCCCATGAAAAACTGTTTTTT. Amino acid sequence: CSVSTVPSHEKLFF.

V and J are TRBV18 and TRBJ2-5, with TRBD2 matching over 10 bases. Germline CDR1 is KGHSH and CDR2 is LQKENI. CDR3 size: 15 residues. Unmatched junction bases numbered 4, after V lost 2 bases and J lost 4 bases. The CDR3 coding sequence is TGTGCCAGCTCACCAAGCGGGGGGGCAGGAGAGACCCAGTACTTC. It encodes CASSPSGGAGETQYF.

V gene TRBV5-1 combines with J gene TRBJ1-1, with 7 bases fitting TRBD1. This CDR3 is built from 15 residues. CDR1 SGHRS and CDR2 YFSETQ come from the germline V gene. Trimming took 0 bases from V and 4 from J; bases not matched to a gene: 6. CDR3 nucleotide sequence: TGCGCCAGCAGCTTGGATGGGGCAGGGGGCACTGAAGCTTTCTTT. Translation: CASSLDGAGGTEAFF.

The chain carries TRBV15 and TRBJ2-1; TRBD2 might be the D (5 bases). CDR3 size: 17 residues. Trimming took 3 bases from V and 5 from J, leaving 20 bases between them. CDR1 is LNHNV, CDR2 YYDKDF, per germline (reference sequence). As DNA, the CDR3 is TGTGCCACCAGCAGCCGGACCTCCCGAGGGTCGCACAATGAGCAGTTCTTC. Translation gives CATSSRTSRGSHNEQFF.

CDR3 sequence reads: CAWSAGTVRDWEGTDTQYF. Here the CDR3 DNA reads TGTGCCTGGAGTGCTGGGACAGTGCGGGATTGGGAGGGCACAGATACGCAGTATTTT. The chain employs TRBV30 and TRBJ2-3; tentative D call: TRBD1 (7 bases). The V end was cut by 1 base, the J end by 1 base, with 24 bases between. The CDR3 extends over 19 amino acids. The germline V gene encodes CDR1 GTSNPN and CDR2 SVGIG (reference sequence).

V gene TRBV5-4 combines with J gene TRBJ1-1, with 8 nucleotides matching TRBD1. This CDR3 spans 15 amino acids. From germline, CDR1 is SGHNT and CDR2 YYREEE (reference sequence). Unmatched junction bases numbered 10, after V lost 4 bases and J lost 5 bases. The CDR3 is CASSQAARGQTEAFF. CDR3 coding DNA: TGTGCCAGCAGCCAGGCGGCCAGGGGGCAGACTGAAGCTTTCTTT.

The V call is TRBV5-1, the J call TRBJ2-7, with a tentative D call TRBD2 (6 bases). The CDR3 contains 14 residues. Germline CDR1 and CDR2: SGHRS and YFSETQ. V lost 3 bases, J lost 4 bases, and 14 bases lay in between. The CDR3 bases are TGCGCCAGCAGCTATGGCGGGGTCCTTTACGAGCAGTACTTC. It translates to CASSYGGVLYEQYF.

The chain uses TRBV11-3 and TRBJ1-1; unclear D gene. CDR3 length equals 16 residues. CDR1 is SGHNT, CDR2 YENEEA, per germline. The V end lost 1 base, the J end lost 4 bases, and 16 bases lay between the germline ends. The CDR3 region has the DNA TGTGCCAGCAGCTTAGGAGTCTACGGGGAGAGCACTGAAGCTTTCTTT. Its protein is CASSLGVYGESTEAFF.

This chain links TRBV19 with TRBJ2-1; 8 nucleotides match TRBD2. CDR3 length equals 17 residues. Germline V lookup: CDR1 LNHDA, CDR2 SQIVND (reference sequence). Trimming cost V 5 bases and J 0 bases; bases outside gene matches: 9. CDR3 bases: TGTGCCAGTAGTGCAATAGCGGGGCAAATCTCCTACAATGAGCAGTTCTTC. It specifies CASSAIAGQISYNEQFF.

This chain uses TRBV5-8 with TRBJ2-3; TRBD1 matches 7 bases. Trimming removed 2 bases from V and 0 bases from J; junction bases left unmatched: 6. The CDR3 sequence is 16 residues long. The germline CDR1 and CDR2 sequences are SGHTS and YDEGEE. CDR3 protein: CASSFGTDPSTDTQYF. The CDR3 DNA follows: TGTGCCAGCAGCTTTGGGACAGACCCTAGCACAGATACGCAGTATTTT.

This clone was seen a single time. This chain connects TRBV13 to TRBJ1-1; no clear D. Trimming removed 1 base from V and 4 bases from J, with 10 bases in between. This CDR3 has 14 residues. From germline, CDR1 is PRHDT and CDR2 FYEKMQ (reference sequence). CDR3 nucleotides: TGTGCCAGCAGCTTAGAACGTGGGAGCACTGAAGCTTTCTTT. This encodes CASSLERGSTEAFF.

This clone turned up a few times. The rearrangement links TRBV29-1 to TRBJ2-3; possibly TRBD1 or TRBD2 for D (6 bases each). Trimming removed 7 bases from V and 0 bases from J, with 20 bases in between. Germline V gene sequence: CDR1 SQVTM, CDR2 ANQGSEA. The CDR3 loop spans 16 amino acids. CDR3 nucleotide sequence: TGCAGCGCGGGGGCAGGGACGGTCCGTAGCACAGATACGCAGTATTTT. This sequence encodes CSAGAGTVRSTDTQYF.

The V and J genes are TRBV29-1 and TRBJ2-3, with D maybe TRBD2 (6 bases). The ends were cut back, 4 bases at V and 1 base at J, with 9 bases in the middle. Germline V CDR1 and CDR2: SQVTM, ANQGSEA. The CDR3 length is 13 residues. Here the CDR3 DNA reads TGCAGCGTTGCGGGAGCCGGCACAGATACGCAGTATTTT. This gives the protein CSVAGAGTDTQYF.